This TCR beta chain originates from a study of graft-versus-host responses after intestinal transplantation. Overall study: Recipients received multivisceral, liver-intestinal, or isolated intestinal transplants. The study's findings and limits: Allografts carried high graft-versus-host to host-versus-graft clonal ratios in patients having graft-donor T cell macrochimerism. Ileal or blood samples showed some GvH clones first, and such clones were also found in recipient marrow. Maximum circulating GvH clone levels tracked with early post-transplant HvG decreases.

This CDR3 region has 16 residues. Germline V gene lookup returns CDR1 MNHEY and CDR2 SMNVEV (reference sequence). Trimming cost V 0 bases and J 4 bases, with 12 bases left between them. Libraries were prepared by immunoSEQ multiplex PCR; TCRdb keeps only in-frame clonotypes and omits some of them. This table has tens of thousands of clones, approximately 94% appearing once. A word on this clone: Its target is not known.

The starting material was unstimulated CD4+ T cells sorted from spleen or lymph node cells, obtained before transplant. The J gene is TRBJ2-2, the V gene TRBV27, with D unresolved. The sequence derives from a human donor who was the organ donor for an intestinal transplant. CDR3 sequence reads: CASSLSGSSATGELFF. DNA of the CDR3: TGTGCCAGCAGTTTATCAGGCAGTTCGGCCACCGGGGAGCTGTTTTTT.